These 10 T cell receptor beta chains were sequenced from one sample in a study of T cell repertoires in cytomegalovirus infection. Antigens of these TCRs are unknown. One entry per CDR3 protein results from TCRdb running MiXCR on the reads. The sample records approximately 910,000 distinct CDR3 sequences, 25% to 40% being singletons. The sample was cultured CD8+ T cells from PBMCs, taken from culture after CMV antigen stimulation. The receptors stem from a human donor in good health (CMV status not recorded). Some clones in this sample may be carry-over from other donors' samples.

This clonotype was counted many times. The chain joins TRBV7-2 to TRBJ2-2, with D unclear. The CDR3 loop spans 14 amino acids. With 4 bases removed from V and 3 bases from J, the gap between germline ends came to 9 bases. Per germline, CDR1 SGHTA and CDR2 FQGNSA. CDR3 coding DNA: TGTGCCAGCAGCTCCTTCTCGGACACCGGGGAGCTGTTTTTT. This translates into CASSSFSDTGELFF.

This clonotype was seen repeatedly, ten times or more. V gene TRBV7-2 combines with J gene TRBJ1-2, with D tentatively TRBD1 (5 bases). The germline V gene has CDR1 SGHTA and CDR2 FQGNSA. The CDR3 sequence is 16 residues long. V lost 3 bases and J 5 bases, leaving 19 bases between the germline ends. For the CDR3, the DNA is TGTGCCAGCAGCTTTGCCCTTATTAGGGGCGGGTATGGCTACACCTTC. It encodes CASSFALIRGGYGYTF. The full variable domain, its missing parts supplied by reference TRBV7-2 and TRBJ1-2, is GAGVSQSPSNKVTEKGKDVELRCDPISGHTALYWYRQSLGQGLEFLIYFQGNSAPDKSGLPSDRFSAERTGGSVSTLTIQRTQQEDSAVYLCASSFALIRGGYGYTFGSGTRLTVV.

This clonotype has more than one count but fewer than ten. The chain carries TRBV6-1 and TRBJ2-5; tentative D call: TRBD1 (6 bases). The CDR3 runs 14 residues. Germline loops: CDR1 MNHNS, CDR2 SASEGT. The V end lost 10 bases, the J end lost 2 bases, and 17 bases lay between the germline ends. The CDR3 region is CATATGHLQETQYF. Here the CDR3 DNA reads TGTGCCACCGCGACAGGACACCTTCAAGAGACCCAGTACTTC.

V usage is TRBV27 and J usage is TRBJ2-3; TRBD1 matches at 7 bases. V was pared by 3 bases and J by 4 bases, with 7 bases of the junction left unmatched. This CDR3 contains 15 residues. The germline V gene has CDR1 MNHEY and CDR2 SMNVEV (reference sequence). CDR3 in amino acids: CASSFFEGAADTQYF. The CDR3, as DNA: TGTGCCAGCAGTTTTTTCGAGGGGGCGGCAGATACGCAGTATTTT.

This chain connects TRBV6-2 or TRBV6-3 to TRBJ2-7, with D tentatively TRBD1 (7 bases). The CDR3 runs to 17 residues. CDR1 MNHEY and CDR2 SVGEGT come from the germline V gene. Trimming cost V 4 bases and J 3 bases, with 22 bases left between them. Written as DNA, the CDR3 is TGTGCCAGCAGTTCTCCCCGGGGGCGACAGGGCATCTACGAGCAGTACGTC. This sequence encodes CASSSPRGRQGIYEQYV.

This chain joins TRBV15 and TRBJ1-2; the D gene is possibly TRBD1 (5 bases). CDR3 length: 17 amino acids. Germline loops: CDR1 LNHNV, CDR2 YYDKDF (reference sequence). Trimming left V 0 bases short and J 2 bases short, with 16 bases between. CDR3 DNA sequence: TGTGCCACCAGCAGAGACCGAGGGACGGTCGGGAACTATGGCTACACCTTC. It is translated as CATSRDRGTVGNYGYTF.

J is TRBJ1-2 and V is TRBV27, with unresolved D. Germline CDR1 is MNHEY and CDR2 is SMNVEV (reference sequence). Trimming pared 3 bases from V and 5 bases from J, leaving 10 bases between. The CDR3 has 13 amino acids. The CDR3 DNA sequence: TGTGCCAGCAGTTTTGGTCCGGTTTATGGCTACACCTTC. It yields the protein CASSFGPVYGYTF.

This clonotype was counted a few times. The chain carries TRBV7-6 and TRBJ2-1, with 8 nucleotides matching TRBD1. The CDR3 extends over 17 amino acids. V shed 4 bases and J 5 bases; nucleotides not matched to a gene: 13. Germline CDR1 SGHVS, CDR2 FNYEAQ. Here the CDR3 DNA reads TGTGCCAGCAGCTATTATAGGGCCGGGACAGGAAACAATGAGCAGTTCTTC. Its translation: CASSYYRAGTGNNEQFF.

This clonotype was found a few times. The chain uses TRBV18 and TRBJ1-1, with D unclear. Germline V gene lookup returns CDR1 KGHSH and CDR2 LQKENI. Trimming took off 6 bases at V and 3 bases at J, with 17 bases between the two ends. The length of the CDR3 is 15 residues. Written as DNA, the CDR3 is TGTGCCAGCTCTCCCATCGGCGGGTACTACACTGAAGCTTTCTTT. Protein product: CASSPIGGYYTEAFF.

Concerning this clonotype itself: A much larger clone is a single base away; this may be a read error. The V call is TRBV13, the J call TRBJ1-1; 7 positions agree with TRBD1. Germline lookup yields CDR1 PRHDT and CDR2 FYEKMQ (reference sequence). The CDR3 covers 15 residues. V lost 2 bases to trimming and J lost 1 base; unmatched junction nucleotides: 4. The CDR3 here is CASSLTGAWNTEAFF. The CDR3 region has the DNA TGTGCCAGCAGCTTAACAGGGGCGTGGAACACTGAAGCTTTCTTT.